The present entry profiles one T cell receptor beta chain with its context. Some clones are missing from TCRdb's copy, which holds only in-frame ones; the method was immunoSEQ multiplex PCR. The table has under 95,000 clones, roughly nine tenths seen once. This specimen comes from a study of blood T cell repertoires in COVID-19. Overall study context: From the United States, Italy and Spain came samples of acute and convalescent COVID-19. T cells, B-cell-depleted T cells, or PBMCs supplied cDNA or gDNA.

Germline V lookup: CDR1 SGHAT, CDR2 FQNNGV. The CDR3 has 15 amino acids. V lost 3 bases, J lost 0 bases, and 1 base stayed unmatched. The genes are TRBV11-2 and TRBJ2-3; TRBD2 agrees at 9 bases. The sequencing sample was made of peripheral blood. The receptor's source is a man at least 80 years old in a cohort sampled during active COVID-19. The CDR3 nucleotides are TGTGCCAGCAGCTTGGGGACTAGCAGCACAGATACGCAGTATTTT. This gives the protein CASSLGTSSTDTQYF.